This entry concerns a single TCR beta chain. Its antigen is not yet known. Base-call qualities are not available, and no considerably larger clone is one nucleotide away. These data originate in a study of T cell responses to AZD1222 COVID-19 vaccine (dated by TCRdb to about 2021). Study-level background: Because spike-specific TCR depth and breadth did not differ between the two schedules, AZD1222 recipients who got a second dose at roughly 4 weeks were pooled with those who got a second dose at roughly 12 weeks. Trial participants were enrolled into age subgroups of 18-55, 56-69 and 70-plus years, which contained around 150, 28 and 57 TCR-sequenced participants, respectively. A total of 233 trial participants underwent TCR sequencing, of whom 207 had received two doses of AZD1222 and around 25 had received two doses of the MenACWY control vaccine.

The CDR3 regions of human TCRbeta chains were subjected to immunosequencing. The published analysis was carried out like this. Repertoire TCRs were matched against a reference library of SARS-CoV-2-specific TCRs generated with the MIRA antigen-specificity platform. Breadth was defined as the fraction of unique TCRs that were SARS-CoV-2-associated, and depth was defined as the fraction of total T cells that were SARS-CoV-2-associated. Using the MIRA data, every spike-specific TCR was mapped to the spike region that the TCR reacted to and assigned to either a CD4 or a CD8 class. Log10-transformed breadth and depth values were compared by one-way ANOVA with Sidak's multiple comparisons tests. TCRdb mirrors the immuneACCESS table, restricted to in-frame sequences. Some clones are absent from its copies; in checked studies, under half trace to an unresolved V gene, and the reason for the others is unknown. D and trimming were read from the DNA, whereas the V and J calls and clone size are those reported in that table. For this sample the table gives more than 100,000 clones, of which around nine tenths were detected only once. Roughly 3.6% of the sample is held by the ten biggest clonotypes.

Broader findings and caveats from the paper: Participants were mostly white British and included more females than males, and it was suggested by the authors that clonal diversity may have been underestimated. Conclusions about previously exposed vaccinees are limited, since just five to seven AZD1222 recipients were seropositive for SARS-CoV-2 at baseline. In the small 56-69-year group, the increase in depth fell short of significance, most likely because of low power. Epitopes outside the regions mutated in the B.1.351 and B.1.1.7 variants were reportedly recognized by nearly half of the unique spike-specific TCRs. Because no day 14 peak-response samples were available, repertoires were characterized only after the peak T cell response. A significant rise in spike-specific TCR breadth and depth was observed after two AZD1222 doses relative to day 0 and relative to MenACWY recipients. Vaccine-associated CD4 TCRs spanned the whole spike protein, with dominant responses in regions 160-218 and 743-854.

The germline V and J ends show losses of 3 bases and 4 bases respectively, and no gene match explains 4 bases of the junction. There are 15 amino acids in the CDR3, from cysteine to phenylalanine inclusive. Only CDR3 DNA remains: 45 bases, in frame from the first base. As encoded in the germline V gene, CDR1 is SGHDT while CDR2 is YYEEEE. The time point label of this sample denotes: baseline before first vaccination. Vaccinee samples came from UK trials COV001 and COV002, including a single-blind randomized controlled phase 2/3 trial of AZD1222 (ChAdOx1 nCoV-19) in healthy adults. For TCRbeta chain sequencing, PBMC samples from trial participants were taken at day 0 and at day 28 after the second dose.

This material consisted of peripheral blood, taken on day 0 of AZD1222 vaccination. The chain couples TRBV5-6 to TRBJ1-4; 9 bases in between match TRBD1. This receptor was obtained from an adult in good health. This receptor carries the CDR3 CASSWSGQGNEKLFF. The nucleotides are TGTGCCAGCAGCTGGTCGGGACAGGGTAATGAAAAACTGTTTTTT.